This TCR beta chain was retrieved from a study of blood T cell repertoires in COVID-19. About the research overall: The United States, Italy and Spain supplied acute and convalescent COVID-19 samples. PBMCs, B-cell-depleted T cells, or T cells were the source of the cDNA or gDNA that made up the material.

Germline CDR1 SGHTA, CDR2 FQGNSA. The CDR3 runs to 14 residues. The V end was cut by 5 bases, the J end by 6 bases, with 13 bases between. Here immunoSEQ multiplex PCR was the method, and the copy in TCRdb shows in-frame clones only, minus some. Of approximately 110,000 clones listed, more than 70% were seen once; the top ten hold around 6%. Material for sequencing was peripheral blood. This sequence was found in a woman aged 60-70 years with COVID-19, enrolled during active disease. The chain couples TRBV7-2 to TRBJ2-2; D remains unclear. The CDR3 region is CASSPDGLAGELFF. CDR3 nucleotides: TGTGCCAGCAGCCCGGATGGGCTCGCCGGGGAGCTGTTTTTT.